The next 4 T cell receptor beta chains were all read from a single sample in a study of naive and memory T cell subsets. Study results and limitations: Possibly reflecting memory cells re-expressing CD45RA, a few larger clonotypes occurred in naive repertoires, especially CD8.

No antigen has been identified for these receptors. Both TRBC1 and TRBC2 were covered by a beta constant-region primer of two equimolar oligonucleotides. Ligated cDNA was amplified by four rounds of PCR with nested alpha and beta constant-region primers and SP2. TCRdb reprocessed the UMI-ligation and nested PCR reads via MiXCR and lists one record per CDR3 protein. This sample has under 150,000 distinct CDR3 sequences; about a fifth occur once, and the top ten carry 0.55% to 0.75%. The source material was naive CD8+ T cells from blood. The source of these receptors is a human donor in good health.

This clonotype has more than one count but fewer than ten. The chain employs TRBV7-2 and TRBJ2-3, with 10 nucleotides matching TRBD2. The CDR3 consists of 17 residues. J gave up 4 bases and V 4 bases, and 11 bases lay outside the gene matches. Germline V gives CDR1 SGHTA, CDR2 FQGNSA. In DNA form, the CDR3 reads TGTGCCAGCAGCTCGGACCCGGAGCGGGAGGGGCCAGATACGCAGTATTTT. This sequence encodes CASSSDPEREGPDTQYF.

The chain couples TRBV27 to TRBJ1-1; the D gene is possibly TRBD1 (5 bases). V was clipped by 5 bases and J by 1 base, with 26 bases between them. Germline CDR1 MNHEY, CDR2 SMNVEV (reference sequence). The CDR3 is made up of 19 amino acids. This CDR3 reads CASSLYAGRSILPNTEAFF. In DNA, the CDR3 is TGTGCCAGCAGTCTATACGCAGGGCGCTCCATTCTTCCGAACACTGAAGCTTTCTTT.

The CDR3 bases are TGTGCCAGCAGTTTTAGGCGGGAGGGGGATGAGCAGTTCTTC. Its protein product is CASSFRREGDEQFF. The chain couples TRBV28 to TRBJ2-1; 9 positions match TRBD2. This CDR3 contains 14 residues. The germline V gene encodes CDR1 MDHEN and CDR2 SYDVKM. The J segment lost 8 bases and the V segment lost 3 bases, leaving 5 bases of the junction unmatched.

This clonotype occurred a few times. V gene TRBV6-5 combines with J gene TRBJ2-5; 12 nucleotides align to TRBD1. In germline, CDR1 is MNHEY, CDR2 SVGAGI. J gave up 4 bases and V 2 bases, and 11 bases lay outside the gene matches. The CDR3 loop spans 18 amino acids. In DNA form, the CDR3 reads TGTGCCAGCAGTTACGGTGGGGACAGGGGGCCTCCTCGAGAGACCCAGTACTTC. Amino acid sequence: CASSYGGDRGPPRETQYF.